The 15 T cell receptor beta chains given below trace back to one sample, sequenced in a study of a mutant IDH1 vaccine in newly diagnosed glioma. No cognate antigen is known for these TCRs. Time point reported: week 35, safety follow-up. A 20-mer mutant IDH1 peptide at 300 ug was injected subcutaneously with topical imiquimod. Data came from immunoSEQ multiplex PCR; TCRdb stores just in-frame clones and leaves some out. The table has 68,000 or so clones, less than 90% seen once; the top ten hold over 9.5%. Sequenced material: PBMCs, taken from a glioma patient whose treatment included an IDH1 peptide vaccine. These receptor sequences come from a man aged 18 to 29 with glioma.

The V and J genes are TRBV19 and TRBJ2-7; TRBD2 matches at 8 bases. This CDR3 comprises 15 residues. The germline V gene encodes CDR1 LNHDA and CDR2 SQIVND (reference sequence). V shed 5 bases, J shed 4 bases, and the junction held 10 bases outside the gene matches. CDR3 sequence: CASSPRSGGPYEQYF. For the CDR3, the DNA is TGTGCCAGTAGTCCTCGGAGCGGGGGTCCTTACGAGCAGTACTTC.

The chain is built from TRBV19 and TRBJ1-5; D is undetermined. The germline CDR1 and CDR2 sequences are LNHDA and SQIVND (reference sequence). CDR3 size: 17 residues. The V and J ends lost 5 bases and 0 bases respectively, with 17 bases between them. CDR3 amino acids: CASSPIPYRDSNQPQHF. The CDR3 region has the DNA TGTGCCAGTAGTCCCATTCCCTACAGAGATAGCAATCAGCCCCAGCATTTT.

This clone has a single count. The chain couples TRBV11-2 to TRBJ2-3; 7 bases line up with TRBD2. Losses at the gene ends were 3 bases for V and 3 bases for J; bases not matched to a gene: 6. Germline loops: CDR1 SGHAT, CDR2 FQNNGV. The CDR3 consists of 15 residues. The CDR3 region has the DNA TGTGCCAGCAGCTTCCCCCAACTAGCGACAGATACGCAGTATTTT. This encodes CASSFPQLATDTQYF.

This rearrangement joins TRBV11-2 to TRBJ2-2; TRBD1 is a possible D gene (7 bases). V was clipped by 3 bases and J by 3 bases, with 14 bases between them. This CDR3 is built from 16 residues. CDR1 SGHAT and CDR2 FQNNGV come from the germline V gene. The CDR3 loop reads CASSFGSGGYTGELFF. The CDR3 coding sequence is TGTGCCAGCAGCTTTGGGTCAGGGGGGTACACCGGGGAGCTGTTTTTT.

This clone was seen a few times. This chain joins TRBV7-9 and TRBJ1-1; the D is unclear. CDR1 and CDR2 from the germline V gene are SEHNR and FQNEAQ (reference sequence). Trimming pared 5 bases from V and 4 bases from J, leaving 14 bases between. This CDR3 is built from 14 residues. The CDR3 coding sequence is TGTGCCAGCAGCGGAGAAGCGTGGGTCACTGAAGCTTTCTTT. The encoded protein is CASSGEAWVTEAFF.

The genes are TRBV7-6 and TRBJ1-1; TRBD1 matches at 8 bases. Germline-derived CDR1 and CDR2 are SGHVS and FNYEAQ. After removal of 3 bases from V and 5 bases from J, the junction contained 5 bases not matched to a gene. The CDR3 totals 14 residues. This CDR3 is CASSLGTGLTEAFF. The CDR3 region has the DNA TGTGCCAGCAGCTTGGGGACAGGCCTGACTGAAGCTTTCTTT.

The chain has TRBV30 and TRBJ1-2; tentative D call: TRBD1 (5 bases). CDR1 is GTSNPN and CDR2 is SVGIG in the germline V gene (reference sequence). Trimming shortened V by 8 bases and J by 4 bases, and 17 bases separated the two germline ends. The CDR3 has 13 residues. The CDR3 DNA sequence: TGTGCCCGGGACCTCGGGGGGTCCTATGGCTACACCTTC. This codes for CARDLGGSYGYTF.

This chain uses TRBV7-9 with TRBJ2-7; D is perhaps TRBD2 (6 bases). Germline V lookup: CDR1 SEHNR, CDR2 FQNEAQ (reference sequence). The CDR3 length is 13 residues. The ends were cut back, 2 bases at V and 7 bases at J, with 12 bases in the middle. The CDR3 nucleotides are TGTGCCAGCAGCTTACAGGGAGGTGGGGAGCAGTACTTC. Residues: CASSLQGGGEQYF.

On this clone: One end of the junction does not line up with germline, which may come from a read error. The rearrangement links TRBV7-7 to TRBJ2-3, with 10 bases aligning to TRBD2. Germline V gene lookup returns CDR1 SSHAT and CDR2 FNYEAQ (reference sequence). CDR3 size: 16 residues. The CDR3 spells CASSLVAGGGTDTQYF. The CDR3 nucleotides are TGTGCTAGCAGCTTAGTAGCGGGAGGAGGTACAGATACGCAGTATTTT.

V is TRBV2 and J is TRBJ2-7; D could derive from TRBD1 or TRBD2 (7 bases each). The germline CDR1 and CDR2 sequences are SNHLY and FYNNEI. Deletions cut 6 bases from V and 5 bases from J, with 23 bases between. This CDR3 has 16 amino acids. The CDR3 DNA reads as TGTGCCAGCAGGCCGCTGGACGCAGGGGGGGAAGACGAGCAGTACTTC. Translating it yields CASRPLDAGGEDEQYF.

V and J are TRBV7-2 and TRBJ1-1; no clear D. Looked up from germline, CDR1 is SGHTA and CDR2 is FQGNSA. There are 14 residues in the CDR3. Deletions cut 1 base from V and 4 bases from J, with 10 bases between. The CDR3 sequence is CASSLVRHRTEAFF. CDR3 DNA sequence: TGTGCCAGCAGCTTAGTCCGCCATCGCACTGAAGCTTTCTTT.

The DNA for the CDR3 is TGTGCCAGTAGTAGTCCAGGCTTAGGGAACACTGAAGCTTTCTTT. The encoded protein is CASSSPGLGNTEAFF. The chain is built from TRBV19 and TRBJ1-1; D is unclear. The CDR3 spans 15 residues. The germline V gene encodes CDR1 LNHDA and CDR2 SQIVND (reference sequence). The ends were cut back, 4 bases at V and 1 base at J, with 13 bases in the middle.

The genes are TRBV5-6 and TRBJ1-3; 10 bases match TRBD1. This CDR3 has 15 amino acids. V dropped 4 bases and J dropped 8; count of bases not matched to a gene: 9. The V gene's germline CDR1 is SGHDT and CDR2 YYEEEE. CDR3 nucleotide sequence: TGTGCCAGCAGCCCACGCTGGGACAGGGGATACACCATATATTTT. As protein: CASSPRWDRGYTIYF.

The J gene is TRBJ2-7, the V gene TRBV30; no clear D gene. The V gene's germline CDR1 is GTSNPN and CDR2 SVGIG (reference sequence). The CDR3 is 10 residues long. V lost 5 bases, J lost 2 bases, and 4 bases lay in between. CDR3 DNA sequence: TGTGCCTGGGGCCCCTACGAGCAGTACTTC. Translated, it gives CAWGPYEQYF.

The chain recombines TRBV19 with TRBJ2-1; 16 positions match TRBD2. This CDR3 comprises 22 residues. The ends lost 3 bases at V and 0 bases at J; junction bases unmatched: 14. Germline V gene sequence: CDR1 LNHDA, CDR2 SQIVND (reference sequence). As DNA, the CDR3 is TGTGCCAGTAGTATGGGGATCCTACCGGGACTAGCGGGAGGGAGCTCCTACAATGAGCAGTTCTTC. Translation: CASSMGILPGLAGGSSYNEQFF.